This is a list of T cell receptor beta chains from one sample in a study of cytomegalovirus exposure and HLA in healthy donors. The repertoire was sequenced with immunoSEQ multiplex PCR; TCRdb's copy has only in-frame clones and lacks some. The table lists 150,000 to 170,000 clones, roughly 70% of them singletons. Source material: PBMCs. The source of these receptors is a man aged 30 to 39 in good health and CMV-seronegative. The CDR3 runs from the conserved cysteine through the conserved F or W. The D gene is left open where the match is weak. Some rows have no size entry. The others give once, few or many, or a class for an expanded clone.

TRBV13	NA	TRBJ1-2	NA	TGTGCCAGCAGCTTAGGCGCGGACACCCCCATTAACTATGGCTACACCTTC	CASSLGADTPINYGYTF
TRBV30	NA	TRBJ1-2	TRBD1	TGTGCCTGGAGTCCGGACAGGGGCTCGGGTGGCTACACCTTC	CAWSPDRGSGGYTF
TRBV9	NA	TRBJ1-2	NA	TGTGCCAGCAGCGTCCGGGACACCCTGGGCCTCTATGGCTACACCTTC	CASSVRDTLGLYGYTF
TRBV7-9	NA	TRBJ1-1	NA	TGTTCCAGCAGGGCCCGTGAAGCTGAAGCTTTCTTT	CSSRAREAEAFF
TRBV5-1	NA	TRBJ2-4	TRBD1	TGCGCCAGCAGCCAACCCGACAGGGACAAAAACATTCAGTACTTC	CASSQPDRDKNIQYF
TRBV6-6	NA	TRBJ2-2	NA	TGTGCCAGCAGTTTAGGCGGGGTTAACACCGGGGAGCTGTTTTTT	CASSLGGVNTGELFF
TRBV5-1	NA	TRBJ1-1	TRBD1	TGCGCCAGCAGCGTTACCGGGACAGGGTGGAACACTGAAGCTTTCTTT	CASSVTGTGWNTEAFF
TRBV27	NA	TRBJ1-2	TRBD1	TGTGCCAGCAGTCCGACAGGGGCCGGCTACACCTTC	CASSPTGAGYTF
TRBV6-5	NA	TRBJ1-2	NA	TGTGCCACCTCGGGTCCTAACTATGGCTACACCTTC	CATSGPNYGYTF
TRBV6-1	NA	TRBJ2-5	NA	TGTGCCAGCAGTGAAGTAGGAGGGGTGCAAGAGACCCAGTACTTC	CASSEVGGVQETQYF
TRBV28	NA	TRBJ2-7	NA	TGTGCCAGCAGTTTAGCAGGCCCCTACGAGCAGTACTTC	CASSLAGPYEQYF
TRBV28	NA	TRBJ2-2	NA	TGTGCCACCGAGGTGAACACCGGGGAGCTGTTTTTT	CATEVNTGELFF
TRBV6-1	once	TRBJ2-1	NA	TGTGCCAGCAGTGAACACCAGGGATCCGTCAATGAGCAGTTCTTC	CASSEHQGSVNEQFF
TRBV7-8	NA	TRBJ1-1	NA	TGTGCCAGCAGTAACCCCGACAGGCCCCTAGACACTGAAGCTTTCTTT	CASSNPDRPLDTEAFF
TRBV10-3	NA	TRBJ2-2	TRBD2	TGTGCCATCAGTGAGTCGGGAGGGGCCGGAGACACCGGGGAGCTGTTTTTT	CAISESGGAGDTGELFF
TRBV11-2	NA	TRBJ2-1	TRBD2	TGTGCCAGCAGCTTACGGGGGGATTTCTCCTACAATGAGCAGTTCTTC	CASSLRGDFSYNEQFF
TRBV19	NA	TRBJ2-5	NA	TGTGCCAGTAGCAGGACAGGGACTACGGAGACCCAGTACTTC	CASSRTGTTETQYF
TRBV18	once	TRBJ2-1	NA	TGTGCCAGCTCACCAGATCGGTCCTACAATGAGCAGTTCTTC	CASSPDRSYNEQFF
TRBV5-5	NA	TRBJ2-2	NA	TGTGCCAGCAGCTTTCTAGCCGACAACACCGGGGAGCTGTTTTTT	CASSFLADNTGELFF
TRBV5-1	NA	TRBJ1-4	NA	TGCGCCAGCAGCTTGGTAGGGGCAACTAATGAAAAACTGTTTTTT	CASSLVGATNEKLFF
TRBV19	NA	TRBJ2-7	NA	TGTGCCAGTAGTATCCGGGACACCTCCTACGAGCAGTACTTC	CASSIRDTSYEQYF
TRBV5-4	NA	TRBJ2-5	NA	TGTGCCAGCAGGCTGGGGCCAGACATAGAGACCCAGTACTTC	CASRLGPDIETQYF
TRBV5-6	few	TRBJ2-1	NA	TGTGCCAGCAGCTTGGGTTCTAGTTGGTTCTTC	CASSLGSSWFF
TRBV28	NA	TRBJ2-7	TRBD2	TGTGCCAGCAGGCCGGTGAAGCGGGGGGCCTACGAGCAGTACTTC	CASRPVKRGAYEQYF
TRBV6-1	NA	TRBJ1-5	NA	TGTGCCAGCAGTGAAGCGCTTCGCGGGACGACGGGTCAGCCCCAGCATTTT	CASSEALRGTTGQPQHF
TRBV9	NA	TRBJ2-7	TRBD2	TGTGCCAGCAGCGAGGAGGGACTAGCGGAGCCCTACGAGCAGTACTTC	CASSEEGLAEPYEQYF
TRBV7-2	NA	TRBJ2-7	NA	TGTGCCAGCAGCTTAGCGCTGGGGCTCGAGCAGTACTTC	CASSLALGLEQYF
TRBV28	NA	TRBJ2-3	NA	TGTGCCAGCATCGCCACTCTAAACGCAGATACGCAGTATTTT	CASIATLNADTQYF
TRBV13	NA	TRBJ2-7	NA	TGTGCCAGCAGCTTGGTAGGACAGTCGTCTGGGTACGAGCAGTACTTC	CASSLVGQSSGYEQYF